This T cell receptor beta chain was observed in a study of blood T cells in healthy people across ages. Germline loops: CDR1 SNHLY, CDR2 FYNNEI. This CDR3 contains 14 residues. The ends were cut back, 5 bases at V and 4 bases at J, with 14 bases in the middle. Combining a sample-barcoded 5' primer with a J-beta primer mix, a second PCR ran for about 6 to 11 cycles. TCRdb passed the 5' RACE reads through MiXCR, listing each CDR3 protein once. The table has around 1.7 million distinct CDR3 sequences, 28% seen once. There are a few counts of this clonotype. What it binds is unknown. General study results and limits: Among long-lived donors, naive CD4+ cells were more numerous and diversity higher than in aged donors. The donors' CMV status was not determined, possibly confounding changes in expanded clonotypes. Total diversity from one million sequenced T cells was likely underestimated.

Healthy Caucasian individuals from Russia aged about 6 to 100 served as donors. The chain joins TRBV2 to TRBJ1-2, with D possibly TRBD1 on 6 matching bases. Sequencing input: blood. This TCR came from a woman aged 25 to 39 in good health. The CDR3 DNA reads TGTGCCAGCAGTCAGAATACAGGGATCTATGGCTACACCTTC. Encoded protein: CASSQNTGIYGYTF.